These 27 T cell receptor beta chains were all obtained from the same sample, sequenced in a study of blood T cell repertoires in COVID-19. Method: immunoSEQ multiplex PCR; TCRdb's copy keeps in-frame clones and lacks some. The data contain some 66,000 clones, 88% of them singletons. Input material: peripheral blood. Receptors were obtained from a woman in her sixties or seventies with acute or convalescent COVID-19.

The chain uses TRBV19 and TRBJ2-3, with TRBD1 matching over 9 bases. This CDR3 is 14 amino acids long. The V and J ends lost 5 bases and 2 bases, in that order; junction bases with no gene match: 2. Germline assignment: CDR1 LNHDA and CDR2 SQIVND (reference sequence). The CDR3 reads CASSWDRATDTQYF. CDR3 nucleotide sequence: TGTGCCAGTAGTTGGGACAGGGCCACAGATACGCAGTATTTT.

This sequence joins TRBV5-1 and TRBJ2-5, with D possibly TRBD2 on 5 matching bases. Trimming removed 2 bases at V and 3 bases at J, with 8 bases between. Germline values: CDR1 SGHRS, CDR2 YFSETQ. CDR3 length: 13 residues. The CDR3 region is CASSLPGKETQYF. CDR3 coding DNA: TGCGCCAGCAGCTTACCGGGAAAAGAGACCCAGTACTTC.

CDR3 region: CSAGGVGTQYF. As DNA, the CDR3 is TGCAGTGCTGGGGGGGTAGGTACGCAGTATTTT. The gene calls are TRBV20-1 and TRBJ2-3, with TRBD2 matching over 7 bases. The CDR3 has 11 amino acids. V was clipped by 5 bases and J by 8 bases; unmatched bases: 4. In germline, CDR1 is DFQATT, CDR2 SNEGSKA (reference sequence).

CDR3 region: CASSLPYRGSGANVLTF. Here the CDR3 DNA reads TGTGCCAGCAGCCTCCCCTACCGGGGGTCTGGGGCCAACGTCCTGACTTTC. The rearrangement joins TRBV5-4 to TRBJ2-6, with D tentatively TRBD2 (6 bases). CDR3 length equals 17 residues. Trimming removed 4 bases at V and 1 base at J, with 15 bases between. Germline CDR1 and CDR2: SGHNT and YYREEE (reference sequence).

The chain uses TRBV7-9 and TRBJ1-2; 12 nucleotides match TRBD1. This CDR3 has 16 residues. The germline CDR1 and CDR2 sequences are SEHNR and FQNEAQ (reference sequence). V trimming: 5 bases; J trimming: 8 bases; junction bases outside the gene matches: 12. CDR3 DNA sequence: TGTGCCAGCAGCGCACACGGGGGACAGGGGGCGCGGGGCTACACCTTC. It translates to CASSAHGGQGARGYTF.

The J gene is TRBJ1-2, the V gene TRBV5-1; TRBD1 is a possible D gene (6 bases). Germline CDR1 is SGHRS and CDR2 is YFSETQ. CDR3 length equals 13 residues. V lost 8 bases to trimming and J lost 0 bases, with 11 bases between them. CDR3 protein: CASWDMANYGYTF. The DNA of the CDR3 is TGCGCCAGTTGGGACATGGCTAACTATGGCTACACCTTC.

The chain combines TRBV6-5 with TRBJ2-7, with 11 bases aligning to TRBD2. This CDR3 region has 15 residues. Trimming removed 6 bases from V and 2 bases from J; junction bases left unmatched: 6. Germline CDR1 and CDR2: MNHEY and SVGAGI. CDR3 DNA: TGTGCCAGCAGCCGAGTAGCGGGAGGGCCCTACGAGCAGTACGTC. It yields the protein CASSRVAGGPYEQYV.

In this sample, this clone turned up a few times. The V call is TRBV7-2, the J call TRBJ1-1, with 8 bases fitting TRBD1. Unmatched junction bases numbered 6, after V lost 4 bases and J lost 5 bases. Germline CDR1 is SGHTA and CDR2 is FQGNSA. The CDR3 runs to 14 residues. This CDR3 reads CASSSQGAGTEAFF. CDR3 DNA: TGTGCCAGCAGCTCGCAGGGGGCAGGGACTGAAGCTTTCTTT.

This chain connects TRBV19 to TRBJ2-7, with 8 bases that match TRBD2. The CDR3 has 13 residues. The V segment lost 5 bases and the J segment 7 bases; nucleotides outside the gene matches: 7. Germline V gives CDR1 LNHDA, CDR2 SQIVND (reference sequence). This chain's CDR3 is CASSRTGGYEQYV. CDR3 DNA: TGTGCCAGTAGTCGTACGGGAGGGTATGAGCAGTACGTC.

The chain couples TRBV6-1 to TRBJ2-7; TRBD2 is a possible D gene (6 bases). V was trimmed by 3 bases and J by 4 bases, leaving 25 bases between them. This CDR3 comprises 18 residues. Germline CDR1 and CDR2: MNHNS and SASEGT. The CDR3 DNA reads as TGTGCCAGCAGTGAGTCTTGGGGTAATCTCGGGGGTTTATACGAGCAGTACGTC. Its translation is CASSESWGNLGGLYEQYV.

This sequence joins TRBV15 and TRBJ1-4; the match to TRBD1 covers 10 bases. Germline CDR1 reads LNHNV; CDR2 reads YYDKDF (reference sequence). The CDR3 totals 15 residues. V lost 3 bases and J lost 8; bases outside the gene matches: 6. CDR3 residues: CATSRAGTGEEKLFF. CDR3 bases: TGTGCCACCAGCAGGGCCGGGACAGGGGAGGAAAAACTGTTTTTT.

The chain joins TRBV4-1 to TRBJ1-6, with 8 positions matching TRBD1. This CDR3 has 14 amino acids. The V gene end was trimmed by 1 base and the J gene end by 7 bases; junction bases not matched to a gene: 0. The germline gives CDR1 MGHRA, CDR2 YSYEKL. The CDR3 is CASSQGTGNSPLHF. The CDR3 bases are TGCGCCAGCAGCCAAGGGACAGGGAATTCACCCCTCCACTTT.

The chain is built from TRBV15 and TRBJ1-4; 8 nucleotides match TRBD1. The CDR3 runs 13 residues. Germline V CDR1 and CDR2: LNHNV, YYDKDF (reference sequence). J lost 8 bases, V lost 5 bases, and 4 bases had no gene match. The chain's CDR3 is CATSLRDREKLFF. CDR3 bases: TGTGCCACCAGCCTCCGGGACAGGGAAAAACTGTTTTTT.

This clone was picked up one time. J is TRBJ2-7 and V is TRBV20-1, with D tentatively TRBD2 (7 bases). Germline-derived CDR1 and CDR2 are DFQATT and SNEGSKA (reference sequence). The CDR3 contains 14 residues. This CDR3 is CCASGGGGSYEQYV. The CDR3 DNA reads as TGCTGTGCTAGTGGGGGGGGCGGGTCCTACGAGCAGTACGTC.

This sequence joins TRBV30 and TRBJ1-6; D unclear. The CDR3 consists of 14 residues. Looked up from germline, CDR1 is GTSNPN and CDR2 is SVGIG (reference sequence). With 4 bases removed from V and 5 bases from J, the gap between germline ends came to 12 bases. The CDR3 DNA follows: TGTGCCTGGACCCCGAACAGTCATAATTCACCCCTCCACTTT. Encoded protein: CAWTPNSHNSPLHF. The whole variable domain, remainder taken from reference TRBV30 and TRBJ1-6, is SQTIHQWPATLVQPVGSPLSLECTVEGTSNPNLYWYRQAAGRGLQLLFYSVGIGQISSEVPQNLSASRPQDRQFILSSKKLLLSDSGFYLCAWTPNSHNSPLHFGNGTRLTVT.

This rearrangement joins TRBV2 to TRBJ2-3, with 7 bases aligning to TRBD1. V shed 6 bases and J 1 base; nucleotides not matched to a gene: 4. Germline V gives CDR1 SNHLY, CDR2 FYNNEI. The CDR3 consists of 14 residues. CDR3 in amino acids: CASRDGQGTDTQYF. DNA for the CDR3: TGTGCCAGCAGAGACGGACAGGGCACAGATACGCAGTATTTT.

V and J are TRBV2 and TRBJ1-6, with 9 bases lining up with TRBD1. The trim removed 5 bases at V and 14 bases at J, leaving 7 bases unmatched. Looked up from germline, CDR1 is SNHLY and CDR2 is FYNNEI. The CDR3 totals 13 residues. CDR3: CASSPRTGAALHF. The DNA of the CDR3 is TGTGCCAGCAGTCCACGGACAGGGGCGGCCCTCCACTTT.

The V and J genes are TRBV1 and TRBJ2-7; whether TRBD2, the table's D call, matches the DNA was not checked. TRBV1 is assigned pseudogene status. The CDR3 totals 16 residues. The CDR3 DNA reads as TGCACCAGCAGCCTCCCCCCCGGGAGACGTCCCTACGAGCAGTACGTC. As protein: CTSSLPPGRRPYEQYV.

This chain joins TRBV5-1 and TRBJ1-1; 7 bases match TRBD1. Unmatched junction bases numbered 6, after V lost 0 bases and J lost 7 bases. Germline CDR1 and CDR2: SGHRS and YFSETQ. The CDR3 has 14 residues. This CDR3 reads CASSLDRGAREAFF. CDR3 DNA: TGCGCCAGCAGCTTGGACAGGGGAGCGCGTGAAGCTTTCTTT.

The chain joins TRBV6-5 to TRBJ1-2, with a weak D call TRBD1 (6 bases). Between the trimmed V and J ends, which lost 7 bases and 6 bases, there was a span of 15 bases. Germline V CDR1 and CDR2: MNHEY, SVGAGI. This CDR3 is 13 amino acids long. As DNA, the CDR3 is TGTGCCAGCAAGAGGGGGGGCGCAGATGGCTACACCTTC. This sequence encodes CASKRGGADGYTF.

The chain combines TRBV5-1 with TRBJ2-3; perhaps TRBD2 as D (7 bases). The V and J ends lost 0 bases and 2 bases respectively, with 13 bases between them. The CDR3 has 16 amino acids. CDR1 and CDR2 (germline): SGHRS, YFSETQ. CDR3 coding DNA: TGCGCCAGCAGCTTGGGTCGCGGGGGCACCACAGATACGCAGTATTTT. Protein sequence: CASSLGRGGTTDTQYF.

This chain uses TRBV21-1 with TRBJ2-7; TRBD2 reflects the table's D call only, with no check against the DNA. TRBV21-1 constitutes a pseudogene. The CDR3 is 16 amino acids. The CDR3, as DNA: TGTGCCAGCAGCAAAGGTATGCCCCACGGGAGCTACGAGCAGTACGTC. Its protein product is CASSKGMPHGSYEQYV.

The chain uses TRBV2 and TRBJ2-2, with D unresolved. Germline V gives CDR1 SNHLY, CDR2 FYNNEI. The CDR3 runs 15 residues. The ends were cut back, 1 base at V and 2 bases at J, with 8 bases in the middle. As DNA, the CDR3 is TGTGCCAGCAGTGAAGTTGCGGCCAACACCGGGGAGCTGTTTTTT. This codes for CASSEVAANTGELFF. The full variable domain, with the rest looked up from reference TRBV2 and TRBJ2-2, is EPEVTQTPSHQVTQMGQEVILRCVPISNHLYFYWYRQILGQKVEFLVSFYNNEISEKSEIFDDQFSVERPDGSNFTLKIRSTKLEDSAMYFCASSEVAANTGELFFGEGSRLTVL.

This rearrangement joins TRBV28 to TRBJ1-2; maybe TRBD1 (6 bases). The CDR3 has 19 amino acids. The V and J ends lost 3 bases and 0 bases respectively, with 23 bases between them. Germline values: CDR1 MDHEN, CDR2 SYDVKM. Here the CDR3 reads CASSFSPSGGGGANYGYTF. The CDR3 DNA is TGTGCCAGCAGTTTTTCCCCCTCAGGAGGGGGGGGAGCTAACTATGGCTACACCTTC.

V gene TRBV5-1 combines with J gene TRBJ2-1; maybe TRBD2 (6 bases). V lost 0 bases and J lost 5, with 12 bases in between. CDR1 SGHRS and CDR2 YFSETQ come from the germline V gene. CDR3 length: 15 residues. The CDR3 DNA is TGCGCCAGCAGCTTGGAGGCTAGCGCGAACAATGAGCAGTTCTTC. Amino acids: CASSLEASANNEQFF.

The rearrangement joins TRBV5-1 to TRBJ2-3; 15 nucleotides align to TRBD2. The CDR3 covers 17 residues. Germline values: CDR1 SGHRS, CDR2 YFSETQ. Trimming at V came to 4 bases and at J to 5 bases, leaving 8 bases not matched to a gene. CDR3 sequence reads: CASSGGTSGRPVDTQYF. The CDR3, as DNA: TGCGCCAGCAGCGGCGGGACTAGCGGGAGGCCGGTAGATACGCAGTATTTT. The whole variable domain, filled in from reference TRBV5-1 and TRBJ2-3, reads KAGVTQTPRYLIKTRGQQVTLSCSPISGHRSVSWYQQTPGQGLQFLFEYFSETQRNKGNFPGRFSGRQFSNSRSEMNVSTLELGDSALYLCASSGGTSGRPVDTQYFGPGTRLTVL.

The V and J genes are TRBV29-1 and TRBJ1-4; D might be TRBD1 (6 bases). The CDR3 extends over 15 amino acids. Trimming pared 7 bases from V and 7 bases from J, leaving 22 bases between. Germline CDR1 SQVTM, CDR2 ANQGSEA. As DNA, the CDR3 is TGCAGCGGAAAAGGCCGGGAGGGGGTTGGTGAAAAACTGTTTTTT. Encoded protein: CSGKGREGVGEKLFF.